Shown below are 25 T cell receptor beta chains from a single sample sequenced in a study of T cell responses to AZD1222 COVID-19 vaccine. Clones were sequenced by immunoSEQ multiplex PCR, and TCRdb holds only the in-frame ones, with some missing. The sample comprises over 100,000 clones, 80% to 90% of which are singletons, and 2.5% to 4% rests with the top ten. Sequenced here: peripheral blood, sampled on day 0 of AZD1222 vaccination. These receptors were taken from an adult in good health.

This chain links TRBV5-1 with TRBJ2-7; D ambiguous. With 4 bases removed from V and 4 bases from J, the gap between germline ends came to 12 bases. CDR1 and CDR2 (germline): SGHRS, YFSETQ. CDR3 length equals 13 residues. The CDR3 nucleotides are TGCGCCAGCAGCCCAGCGAAGGATTACGAGCAGTACTTC. It yields the protein CASSPAKDYEQYF. The complete variable domain, with remaining parts taken from reference TRBV5-1 and TRBJ2-7, reads KAGVTQTPRYLIKTRGQQVTLSCSPISGHRSVSWYQQTPGQGLQFLFEYFSETQRNKGNFPGRFSGRQFSNSRSEMNVSTLELGDSALYLCASSPAKDYEQYFGPGTRLTVT.

The rearrangement uses TRBV4-1 and TRBJ1-1; D uncertain. Looked up from germline, CDR1 is MGHRA and CDR2 is YSYEKL. The V gene lost 0 bases and the J gene lost 1 base, with 6 bases spanning the gap. CDR3 length: 14 amino acids. The CDR3 sequence: CASSQDGENTEAFF. Here the CDR3 DNA reads TGCGCCAGCAGCCAAGATGGTGAGAACACTGAAGCTTTCTTT.

This chain connects TRBV24-1 to TRBJ2-3, with 8 bases that match TRBD1. In germline, CDR1 is KGHDR, CDR2 SFDVKD. The CDR3 runs 16 residues. J lost 8 bases, V lost 0 bases, and 9 bases had no gene match. CDR3 region: CATSDLGPPGQATQYF. The DNA for the CDR3 is TGTGCCACCAGTGATTTGGGACCCCCGGGACAGGCTACGCAGTATTTT.

The rearrangement uses TRBV5-1 and TRBJ1-2; 7 bases are a match to TRBD1. Germline V gives CDR1 SGHRS, CDR2 YFSETQ. CDR3 length equals 14 residues. V shed 6 bases, J shed 6 bases, and the junction held 11 bases outside the gene matches. CDR3: CASNYRQGENGYTF. The DNA for the CDR3 is TGCGCCAGCAACTATCGACAGGGCGAGAATGGCTACACCTTC.

This clone came up a few times. V gene TRBV6-5 combines with J gene TRBJ1-2, with no clear D. V was pared by 6 bases and J by 2 bases, with 10 bases between. Germline CDR1 MNHEY, CDR2 SVGAGI. The CDR3 runs 13 residues. For the CDR3, the DNA is TGTGCCAGCAGCCCGGAGTACAACTATGGCTACACCTTC. This sequence encodes CASSPEYNYGYTF.

The gene calls are TRBV14 and TRBJ1-6, with a weak D call TRBD1 (6 bases). V lost 3 bases and J lost 2, with 8 bases in between. This CDR3 is built from 15 residues. The germline V gene has CDR1 SGHDN and CDR2 FVKESK. The CDR3 DNA sequence: TGTGCCAGCAGCCAGGACAGCCCCTATAATTCACCCCTCCACTTT. Translating gives CASSQDSPYNSPLHF.

The rearrangement uses TRBV7-9 and TRBJ2-3; a possible D gene is TRBD2 (5 bases). This CDR3 is 15 amino acids long. V was clipped by 7 bases and J by 6 bases, with 20 bases between them. Germline-derived CDR1 and CDR2 are SEHNR and FQNEAQ (reference sequence). CDR3: CASTKGRIEGDTQYF. The CDR3 nucleotides read TGTGCCAGCACCAAGGGCCGAATCGAGGGTGATACGCAGTATTTT.

The chain carries TRBV20-1 and TRBJ1-5; possibly TRBD1 for D (6 bases). Trimming stripped 3 bases from V and 2 bases from J, with 14 bases between. There are 15 residues in the CDR3. Per the germline V gene, CDR1 is DFQATT and CDR2 is SNEGSKA (reference sequence). CDR3: CSASLAGVGNQPQHF. In DNA form, the CDR3 reads TGCAGTGCTAGTTTGGCAGGGGTTGGCAATCAGCCCCAGCATTTT.

The chain combines TRBV6-2 or TRBV6-3 with TRBJ1-5, with a weak D call TRBD1 (5 bases). CDR3 length: 13 amino acids. V dropped 5 bases and J dropped 7 bases, with 12 bases sitting between them. Germline CDR1 and CDR2: MNHEY and SVGEGT. CDR3 coding DNA: TGTGCCAGCAGTCAGGGTTTTGGGCAGCCCCAGCATTTT. Its translation is CASSQGFGQPQHF.

This chain uses TRBV28 with TRBJ1-1; TRBD1 is a possible D gene (5 bases). The germline V and J ends were trimmed by 2 bases and 1 base, with 11 bases remaining between them. CDR1 and CDR2 from the germline V gene are MDHEN and SYDVKM. The CDR3 runs 15 residues. CDR3 residues: CASSLGAPGNTEAFF. The CDR3 DNA follows: TGTGCCAGCAGTTTAGGGGCCCCGGGGAACACTGAAGCTTTCTTT.

This rearrangement joins TRBV27 to TRBJ2-7; D is undetermined. CDR3 length: 13 amino acids. CDR1 is MNHEY and CDR2 is SMNVEV in the germline V gene (reference sequence). V lost 3 bases, J lost 3 bases, and 9 bases lay in between. CDR3 loop: CASSFGRSYEQYF. The CDR3 DNA reads as TGTGCCAGCAGTTTCGGACGGAGCTACGAGCAGTACTTC.

The table lists this clone with a few counts. V gene TRBV5-1 combines with J gene TRBJ1-4, with a possible D match to TRBD1 (6 bases). V lost 4 bases to trimming and J lost 3 bases, with 13 bases between them. Germline CDR1 SGHRS, CDR2 YFSETQ. CDR3 length: 15 amino acids. The CDR3 loop reads CASSPGTLPNEKLFF. The CDR3 region has the DNA TGCGCCAGCAGCCCAGGGACACTCCCTAATGAAAAACTGTTTTTT.

J is TRBJ1-6 and V is TRBV19; tentatively, D is TRBD1 (6 bases). V was trimmed by 3 bases and J by 5 bases, leaving 11 bases between them. CDR3 length: 15 residues. CDR1 and CDR2 (germline): LNHDA, SQIVND (reference sequence). This CDR3 is CASSMGGADNSPLHF. The CDR3 nucleotides read TGTGCCAGTAGTATGGGGGGCGCGGATAATTCACCCCTCCACTTT.

V and J are TRBV2 and TRBJ1-5, with 9 nucleotides matching TRBD1. The CDR3 consists of 13 residues. Germline CDR1 reads SNHLY; CDR2 reads FYNNEI. The V and J ends lost 7 bases and 7 bases, in that order; junction bases with no gene match: 5. CDR3: CASTQTGGQPQHF. Written as DNA, the CDR3 is TGTGCCAGCACCCAGACAGGGGGGCAGCCCCAGCATTTT.

This chain connects TRBV10-3 to TRBJ2-7, with 9 positions matching TRBD2. With V trimmed by 11 bases and J by 0 bases, 8 bases remained unmatched. The CDR3 is 14 amino acids. Per the germline V gene, CDR1 is ENHRY and CDR2 is SYGVKD. The CDR3 nucleotides read TGTGCCGCGAATAGCGGGAGAGTCTCCTACGAGCAGTACTTC. Translated: CAANSGRVSYEQYF.

The CDR3 is CATTRSGRSYEQYF. As DNA, the CDR3 is TGTGCCACCACCCGGAGCGGCAGATCTTACGAGCAGTACTTC. V is TRBV19 and J is TRBJ2-7; weak D call: TRBD2 (5 bases). The CDR3 covers 14 residues. Trimming stripped 10 bases from V and 4 bases from J, with 20 bases between. The germline V gene has CDR1 LNHDA and CDR2 SQIVND (reference sequence).

V and J are TRBV3-1 (or the pseudogene TRBV3-2) and TRBJ1-2, with D uncertain. V was cut by 2 bases and J by 3 bases, with 10 bases left in between. CDR1 and CDR2 from the germline V gene are LGHDT and YNNKEL (reference sequence). There are 14 residues in the CDR3. The CDR3 loop reads CASSQMDGDYGYTF. CDR3 sequence (DNA): TGTGCCAGCAGCCAAATGGACGGGGACTATGGCTACACCTTC.

The V call is TRBV9, the J call TRBJ1-2, with D possibly being TRBD1 (5 bases). This CDR3 is built from 15 residues. The germline V and J ends were trimmed by 1 base and 2 bases, with 12 bases remaining between them. Germline V gene lookup returns CDR1 SGDLS and CDR2 YYNGEE. The CDR3 DNA is TGTGCCAGCAGCGTATCCCGGGGCCGCAACTATGGCTACACCTTC. This encodes CASSVSRGRNYGYTF. The variable domain in full, with the rest retrieved from reference TRBV9 and TRBJ1-2, is DSGVTQTPKHLITATGQRVTLRCSPRSGDLSVYWYQQSLDQGLQFLIQYYNGEERAKGNILERFSAQQFPDLHSELNLSSLELGDSALYFCASSVSRGRNYGYTFGSGTRLTVV.

This clone has just one count. V gene TRBV3-1 (or the pseudogene TRBV3-2) combines with J gene TRBJ1-5; 8 nucleotides match TRBD1. V trimming: 1 base; J trimming: 11 bases; junction bases outside the gene matches: 10. The CDR3 is made up of 15 amino acids. Per the germline V gene, CDR1 is LGHDT and CDR2 is YNNKEL (reference sequence). CDR3 sequence (DNA): TGTGCCAGCAGCCAAGCGACAGGGGCGGGGGCCGCCCAGCATTTT. It is translated as CASSQATGAGAAQHF.

The CDR3 DNA reads as TGTGCCAGCAGCCCCCCCGAAGGGGCCGGGTACAATGAGCAGTTCTTC. The encoded protein is CASSPPEGAGYNEQFF. The chain employs TRBV9 and TRBJ2-1, with a possible D match to TRBD1 (5 bases). Trimming took off 4 bases at V and 4 bases at J, with 18 bases between the two ends. The CDR3 loop spans 16 amino acids. Germline V lookup: CDR1 SGDLS, CDR2 YYNGEE.

CDR3 loop: CASSLARLAGGTDTQYF. The CDR3 bases are TGTGCCAGCAGCTTAGCGCGACTAGCGGGGGGCACAGATACGCAGTATTTT. The chain uses TRBV7-8 and TRBJ2-3, with 12 bases matching TRBD2. V shed 0 bases and J 1 base; nucleotides not matched to a gene: 2. The CDR3 runs 17 residues. Germline V gives CDR1 SGHVS, CDR2 FQNEAQ.

V gene TRBV12-3 or TRBV12-4 combines with J gene TRBJ2-7, with TRBD1 as a possible D gene (6 bases). The CDR3 has 13 amino acids. V lost 0 bases and J lost 6, with 9 bases in between. The CDR3 DNA sequence: TGTGCCAGCAGTTTAGCGGGCAGGGGCGAGCAGTACTTC. Amino acids: CASSLAGRGEQYF.

This sequence joins TRBV7-9 and TRBJ1-2; 8 nucleotides line up with TRBD1. V gave up 1 base and J gave up 3 bases; unmatched junction bases: 4. CDR3 length: 15 amino acids. Germline V gene data show CDR1 as SEHNR and CDR2 as FQNEAQ (reference sequence). CDR3 DNA sequence: TGTGCCAGCAGCTTAGTACAGGGGGACCACTATGGCTACACCTTC. This encodes CASSLVQGDHYGYTF.

The chain has TRBV5-4 and TRBJ1-1; 10 bases are shared with TRBD1. CDR1 is SGHNT and CDR2 is YYREEE in the germline V gene (reference sequence). CDR3 size: 18 residues. After removal of 4 bases from V and 1 base from J, the junction contained 13 bases not matched to a gene. For the CDR3, the DNA is TGTGCCAGCAGCACCCCGGGACAGGGGTCGTTCAGGAACACTGAAGCTTTCTTT. Its translation is CASSTPGQGSFRNTEAFF.

This chain connects TRBV5-5 to TRBJ2-7; D assignment may be TRBD1 or TRBD2 (5 bases each). The CDR3 runs 12 residues. Germline values: CDR1 SGHKS, CDR2 YYEKEE (reference sequence). Trimming pared 4 bases from V and 5 bases from J, leaving 10 bases between. The CDR3 loop is CASSSREHEQYF. CDR3 DNA sequence: TGTGCCAGCAGCAGCAGGGAGCACGAGCAGTACTTC.